These 18 T cell receptor beta chains originate from one sample sequenced in a study of cytomegalovirus exposure and HLA in healthy donors. The PCR contained 60 Vbeta and 13 Jbeta primers. Sequenced by immunoSEQ multiplex PCR; TCRdb stores in-frame clones only, minus some. The sample records fewer than 200,000 clones, roughly 80% being singletons. Sequencing was carried out using PBMCs. The source is a woman aged 18-29 years in good health and CMV-seronegative.

The rearrangement joins TRBV10-1 to TRBJ2-1; 8 nucleotides align to TRBD2. CDR3 size: 16 residues. V gave up 0 bases and J gave up 13 bases; unmatched junction bases: 14. The V gene's germline CDR1 is WNHNN and CDR2 SYGVQD (reference sequence). CDR3 sequence reads: CASSESTGLDLPPQFF. The CDR3 DNA reads as TGCGCCAGCAGTGAGTCGACGGGACTAGACCTCCCCCCCCAGTTCTTC.

The chain recombines TRBV28 with TRBJ1-1, with D perhaps TRBD1 (6 bases). Germline V gives CDR1 MDHEN, CDR2 SYDVKM. The CDR3 spans 14 residues. V was pared by 0 bases and J by 5 bases, with 10 bases between. The CDR3 loop is CASSLWEGGTEAFF. The DNA for the CDR3 is TGTGCCAGCAGTTTATGGGAGGGGGGGACTGAAGCTTTCTTT.

The rearrangement uses TRBV29-1 and TRBJ2-3; 7 bases map to TRBD2. Germline values: CDR1 SQVTM, CDR2 ANQGSEA. This CDR3 is 11 amino acids long. V dropped 4 bases and J dropped 6; count of bases not matched to a gene: 1. The CDR3 loop reads CSVVGRDTQYF. The CDR3 coding sequence is TGCAGCGTTGTCGGGAGGGATACGCAGTATTTT.

The DNA for the CDR3 is TGTGCCAGCAGCCCCGTCGGCGGGAGATTGGATACGCAGTATTTT. It translates to CASSPVGGRLDTQYF. The chain recombines TRBV11-2 with TRBJ2-3; 7 nucleotides agree with TRBD2. The CDR3 is 15 residues long. Trimming at V came to 5 bases and at J to 6 bases, leaving 11 bases not matched to a gene. Looked up from germline, CDR1 is SGHAT and CDR2 is FQNNGV.

This clone was seen just once. The chain couples TRBV5-5 to TRBJ1-1; 7 bases line up with TRBD1. Germline V gene data show CDR1 as SGHKS and CDR2 as YYEKEE (reference sequence). With V trimmed by 2 bases and J by 0 bases, 7 bases remained unmatched. This CDR3 has 16 amino acids. The CDR3 DNA reads TGTGCCAGCAGCTTAGGGGGCGCCACCCTGAACACTGAAGCTTTCTTT. Translating gives CASSLGGATLNTEAFF. Combining the CDR3 with reference TRBV5-5 and TRBJ1-1 gives the whole variable domain DAGVTQSPTHLIKTRGQQVTLRCSPISGHKSVSWYQQVLGQGPQFIFQYYEKEERGRGNFPDRFSARQFPNYSSELNVNALLLGDSALYLCASSLGGATLNTEAFFGQGTRLTVV.

CDR3 in DNA: TGCGCCAGCAGCCAGGGAAGCGGGAGCTCCTACAATGAGCAGTTCTTC. Protein sequence: CASSQGSGSSYNEQFF. The chain is built from TRBV4-3 and TRBJ2-1; 8 bases align to TRBD2. Germline CDR1 LGHNA, CDR2 YSLEER. The ends lost 3 bases at V and 0 bases at J; junction bases unmatched: 4. The CDR3 loop spans 16 amino acids.

The chain uses TRBV28 and TRBJ1-5; unclear D gene. The CDR3 runs 15 residues. Per germline, CDR1 MDHEN and CDR2 SYDVKM. The germline V and J ends were trimmed by 6 bases and 0 bases, with 12 bases remaining between them. CDR3 in DNA: TGTGCCAGCAGGGTGAGCTCTAATAGCAATCAGCCCCAGCATTTT. This sequence encodes CASRVSSNSNQPQHF.

The rearrangement links TRBV9 to TRBJ1-2; 9 bases match TRBD1. The CDR3 length is 13 residues. Trimming removed 3 bases from V and 7 bases from J; junction bases left unmatched: 4. The germline V gene encodes CDR1 SGDLS and CDR2 YYNGEE. CDR3 in amino acids: CASSATGGSGYTF. For the CDR3, the DNA is TGTGCCAGCAGCGCAACAGGGGGCTCTGGCTACACCTTC.

V is TRBV19 and J is TRBJ2-2; TRBD2 aligns across 7 bases. From germline, CDR1 is LNHDA and CDR2 SQIVND (reference sequence). Trimming took 6 bases from V and 3 from J; bases not matched to a gene: 16. The CDR3 is 18 amino acids. This CDR3 reads CASSPSAGGRVYTGELFF. In DNA, the CDR3 is TGTGCCAGTAGCCCTTCCGCTGGCGGGAGAGTATACACCGGGGAGCTGTTTTTT.

The rearrangement uses TRBV28 and TRBJ1-5; a weak D match, TRBD1 (6 bases). The germline gives CDR1 MDHEN, CDR2 SYDVKM. The V end was cut by 5 bases, the J end by 5 bases, with 16 bases between. The CDR3 runs 15 residues. CDR3 in amino acids: CASSSSDSRHQPQHF. The DNA for the CDR3 is TGTGCCAGCAGTAGCTCGGACAGTCGGCATCAGCCCCAGCATTTT.

The chain employs TRBV4-2 and TRBJ2-3; 10 nucleotides line up with TRBD2. V dropped 2 bases and J dropped 6; count of bases not matched to a gene: 5. The CDR3 length is 15 residues. CDR1 LGHNA and CDR2 YNFKEQ come from the germline V gene. The chain's CDR3 is CASSQLAGERDTQYF. CDR3 sequence (DNA): TGTGCCAGCAGCCAACTAGCGGGAGAAAGGGATACGCAGTATTTT.

This chain joins TRBV29-1 and TRBJ2-7; D unresolved. The CDR3 length is 12 residues. Germline V CDR1 and CDR2: SQVTM, ANQGSEA. V shed 5 bases and J shed 2 bases, with 10 bases lying between them. CDR3 DNA sequence: TGCAGCGTTCCCCGGAGAACCTACGAGCAGTACGTC. Translating it yields CSVPRRTYEQYV.

This sequence joins TRBV5-1 and TRBJ1-1; TRBD1 is a possible D gene (5 bases). The CDR3 spans 15 residues. From germline, CDR1 is SGHRS and CDR2 YFSETQ. Deletions cut 0 bases from V and 2 bases from J, with 11 bases between. CDR3 in DNA: TGCGCCAGCAGCTTGGTCCGGACACCTAACACTGAAGCTTTCTTT. Its protein is CASSLVRTPNTEAFF.

In its sample, this clone was seen a few times. CDR3 coding DNA: TGTGCCTGGAGTGAGGGGGTGAACACTGAAGCTTTCTTT. It yields the protein CAWSEGVNTEAFF. The chain has TRBV30 and TRBJ1-1, with TRBD1 as a possible D gene (6 bases). Germline lookup yields CDR1 GTSNPN and CDR2 SVGIG (reference sequence). This CDR3 contains 13 residues. V was pared by 1 base and J by 0 bases, with 6 bases between.

In DNA, the CDR3 is TGTGCCAGCAGCCAAGTCCGGACAGCCGGGCCCGGGGAGCTGTTTTTT. It is translated as CASSQVRTAGPGELFF. The V call is TRBV4-2, the J call TRBJ2-2, with D tentatively TRBD1 (6 bases). This CDR3 is 16 amino acids long. CDR1 is LGHNA, CDR2 YNFKEQ, per germline. Between the trimmed V and J ends, which lost 1 base and 6 bases, there was a span of 15 bases.

CDR3 residues: CASSPELDEKLFF. The CDR3 DNA is TGTGCCAGCAGCCCCGAGTTGGATGAAAAACTGTTTTTT. The J gene is TRBJ1-4, the V gene TRBV7-9; D is ambiguous. Trimming left V 5 bases short and J 6 bases short, with 10 bases between. CDR1 is SEHNR, CDR2 FQNEAQ, per germline (reference sequence). The CDR3 extends over 13 amino acids.

The genes are TRBV6-5 and TRBJ2-3; 7 nucleotides match TRBD1. The V gene's germline CDR1 is MNHEY and CDR2 SVGAGI. This CDR3 region has 16 residues. V was pared by 2 bases and J by 5 bases, with 10 bases of the junction left unmatched. Written as DNA, the CDR3 is TGTGCCAGCAGTTACGCACCAAAGACAGGGCGAGATACGCAGTATTTT. Its protein product is CASSYAPKTGRDTQYF.

This clone was seen a handful of times. The chain couples TRBV30 to TRBJ2-7, with D perhaps matching TRBD2 (5 bases). This CDR3 comprises 13 residues. Germline CDR1 reads GTSNPN; CDR2 reads SVGIG (reference sequence). The V end was cut by 2 bases, the J end by 5 bases, with 13 bases between. DNA of the CDR3: TGTGCCTGGAGTAAGGACGACTACCACGAGCAGTACTTC. Amino acids: CAWSKDDYHEQYF.